Included here is one TCR beta chain sequence, with context. This sample is drawn from a study of T cell responses to AZD1222 COVID-19 vaccine. Produced via immunoSEQ multiplex PCR; TCRdb's table is partial and in-frame only. This table has 55,000 to 65,000 clones, less than 90% appearing once. The sample here was peripheral blood, taken on day 0 of AZD1222 vaccination. This clonotype was sampled from an adult in good health.

CDR3: CASSLKPPSDRASSYEQYF. The DNA for the CDR3 is TGTGCCAGCAGCTTGAAACCCCCCTCGGATAGGGCAAGCTCCTACGAGCAGTACTTC. This sequence joins TRBV7-9 and TRBJ2-7, with D unresolved. Per the germline V gene, CDR1 is SEHNR and CDR2 is FQNEAQ (reference sequence). The V gene lost 3 bases and the J gene lost 0 bases, with 24 bases spanning the gap. The CDR3 runs 19 residues.